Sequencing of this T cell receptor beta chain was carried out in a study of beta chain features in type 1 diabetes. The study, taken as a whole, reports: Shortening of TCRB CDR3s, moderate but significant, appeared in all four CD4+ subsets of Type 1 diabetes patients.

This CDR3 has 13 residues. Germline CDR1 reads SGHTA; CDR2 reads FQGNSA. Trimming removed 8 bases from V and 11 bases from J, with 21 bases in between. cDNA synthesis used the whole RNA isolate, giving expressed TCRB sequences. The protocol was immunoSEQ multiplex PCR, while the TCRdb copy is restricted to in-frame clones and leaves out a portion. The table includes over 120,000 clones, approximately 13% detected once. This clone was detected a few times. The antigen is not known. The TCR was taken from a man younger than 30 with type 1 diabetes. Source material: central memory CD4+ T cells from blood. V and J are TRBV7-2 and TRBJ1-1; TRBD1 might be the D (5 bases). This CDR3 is CASGTYTRGDAFF. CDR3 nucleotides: TGTGCCAGCGGCACTTATACCCGGGGGGACGCTTTCTTT.